A single sample gave rise to the 2 T cell receptor beta chains below, sequenced in a study of blood T cell repertoires in COVID-19. The assay was immunoSEQ multiplex PCR, and TCRdb's table has in-frame clones only and misses some. The sample records more than 200,000 clones, 70% to 85% being singletons. Specimen: peripheral blood. Receptor source: a woman aged 80 or over with active or convalescent COVID-19.

A single count supports this clone. The chain joins TRBV4-1 to TRBJ2-1; the D gene is possibly TRBD2 (6 bases). In germline, CDR1 is MGHRA, CDR2 YSYEKL. This CDR3 has 17 residues. V lost 3 bases and J 5 bases, leaving 20 bases between the germline ends. The CDR3 region is CASSQPRSSGQHNEQFF. The CDR3 bases are TGCGCCAGCAGCCAGCCCCGGTCAAGCGGGCAACACAATGAGCAGTTCTTC.

This clone was detected a few times. The rearrangement uses TRBV12-3 or TRBV12-4 and TRBJ2-7; possible D gene TRBD2, 5 bases. V was cut by 6 bases and J by 7 bases, with 16 bases left in between. This CDR3 contains 13 residues. CDR3 in amino acids: CASSLGVRSEQYF. The CDR3 nucleotides read TGTGCCAGCAGCCTCGGGGTTCGCAGTGAGCAGTACTTC.